This T cell receptor (beta chain) was profiled in a study of T cell responses to AZD1222 COVID-19 vaccine. Clones were sequenced by immunoSEQ multiplex PCR, and TCRdb holds only the in-frame ones, with some missing. The sample has roughly 140,000 clones, about 90% seen once; the top ten hold about a tenth. The CDR3 contains 15 residues. Per germline, CDR1 SGHTA and CDR2 FQGNSA. J lost 2 bases, V lost 5 bases, and 3 bases had no gene match. Investigators merged groups given second doses at roughly 4 or roughly 12 weeks. Details on this clone: The antigen remains unidentified.

Study conclusions and caveats: Baseline antibody screening turned up just a handful of seropositive AZD1222 recipients. Spike-specific TCR breadth and depth both grew after two AZD1222 doses.

The rearrangement joins TRBV7-2 to TRBJ1-3; the match to TRBD1 covers 10 bases. Sequences were derived from peripheral blood, sampled 28 days after the second AZD1222 dose. This receptor was taken from an adult who received the AZD1222 COVID-19 vaccine. The CDR3 DNA reads TGTGCCAGCAGCCAGACAGGGGGCGCTGGAAACACCATATATTTT. Translating gives CASSQTGGAGNTIYF. The variable domain in full, with the rest retrieved from reference TRBV7-2 and TRBJ1-3, is GAGVSQSPSNKVTEKGKDVELRCDPISGHTALYWYRQSLGQGLEFLIYFQGNSAPDKSGLPSDRFSAERTGGSVSTLTIQRTQQEDSAVYLCASSQTGGAGNTIYFGEGSWLTVV.